The present entry profiles one TCR beta chain with its context. Measured with immunoSEQ multiplex PCR; TCRdb has only the in-frame clones, and not every one. The sample yields fewer than 85,000 clones, over 80% seen once. This entry comes from a study of blood T cell repertoires in COVID-19. Study context: T cells, B-cell-depleted T cells, or PBMCs provided the cDNA or gDNA that served as material.

Between the trimmed V and J ends, which lost 5 bases and 6 bases, there was a span of 14 bases. The CDR3 contains 13 residues. Germline loops: CDR1 SGHTA, CDR2 FQGTGA. This chain uses TRBV7-3 with TRBJ2-7; the D is unclear. The clonotype was recovered from a man aged 50 to 59 with active COVID-19. Sequenced: peripheral blood. The CDR3 loop is CASSPGSTGEQYF. Here the CDR3 DNA reads TGTGCCAGCAGCCCCGGCAGTACGGGCGAGCAGTACTTC.